These 15 T cell receptor beta chains were all obtained from the same sample, sequenced in a study of blood T cell repertoires in COVID-19. Here immunoSEQ multiplex PCR was the method, and the copy in TCRdb shows in-frame clones only, minus some. The sample gives tens of thousands of clones, about 75% of which show up once; 25% to 35% is in the top ten. Sequenced: peripheral blood. These receptors all come from a human donor in a cohort sampled during active COVID-19.

This clone has only a few counts. The chain carries TRBV28 and TRBJ2-5; tentative D call: TRBD1 (6 bases). Germline V CDR1 and CDR2: MDHEN, SYDVKM. This CDR3 has 16 residues. Trimming took off 4 bases at V and 5 bases at J, with 20 bases between the two ends. The CDR3 bases are TGTGCCAGCAGTTGGGGAAACAGGGAGTTAGGGGAGACCCAGTACTTC. It codes for CASSWGNRELGETQYF.

The J gene is TRBJ2-7, the V gene TRBV6-5; D gene unclear. The CDR3 consists of 13 residues. Trimming took off 5 bases at V and 2 bases at J, with 10 bases between the two ends. From germline, CDR1 is MNHEY and CDR2 SVGAGI. CDR3 residues: CASSLLVAYEQYF. The CDR3 DNA reads as TGTGCCAGCAGTCTTCTAGTTGCCTACGAGCAGTACTTC.

This sequence joins TRBV2 and TRBJ1-5; 10 nucleotides match TRBD1. This CDR3 is built from 15 residues. Trimming at V came to 8 bases and at J to 6 bases, leaving 10 bases not matched to a gene. Germline V gene data show CDR1 as SNHLY and CDR2 as FYNNEI. The CDR3: CASLPGQGDGQPQHF. DNA for the CDR3: TGTGCCAGCCTCCCCGGACAGGGGGACGGTCAGCCCCAGCATTTT.

This chain links TRBV30 with TRBJ2-5; 11 bases agree with TRBD1. CDR3 size: 16 residues. CDR1 and CDR2 (germline): GTSNPN, SVGIG (reference sequence). Trimming cost V 2 bases and J 3 bases; bases outside gene matches: 8. The CDR3: CAWSLRGDRGKETQYF. The CDR3 DNA reads TGTGCCTGGAGTCTCCGAGGGGACAGGGGGAAAGAGACCCAGTACTTC.

The V gene is TRBV6-1, the J gene TRBJ1-1; the D gene is possibly TRBD1 (5 bases). This CDR3 has 13 residues. V was trimmed by 2 bases and J by 1 base, leaving 5 bases between them. CDR1 is MNHNS, CDR2 SASEGT, per germline. This chain's CDR3 is CASSETGNTEAFF. DNA of the CDR3: TGTGCCAGCAGTGAAACAGGGAACACTGAAGCTTTCTTT.

This chain connects TRBV24-1 to TRBJ2-2, with D unclear. The CDR3 is made up of 14 amino acids. CDR1 KGHDR and CDR2 SFDVKD come from the germline V gene. The germline V and J ends were trimmed by 7 bases and 0 bases, with 8 bases remaining between them. CDR3 coding DNA: TGTGCCACCAGCCCAGACTCGAACACCGGGGAGCTGTTTTTT. Its translation is CATSPDSNTGELFF.

The chain carries TRBV19 and TRBJ2-1, with TRBD2 matching 10 bases. Germline CDR1 reads LNHDA; CDR2 reads SQIVND (reference sequence). The CDR3 runs to 15 residues. Trimming at V came to 5 bases and at J to 7 bases, leaving 8 bases not matched to a gene. CDR3 sequence reads: CASSRSSGSKNEQFF. CDR3 DNA: TGTGCCAGTAGTCGGTCTAGCGGGAGTAAGAATGAGCAGTTCTTC.

The chain couples TRBV6-2 or TRBV6-3 to TRBJ2-7, with 7 bases fitting TRBD1. CDR3 size: 15 residues. Germline values: CDR1 MNHEY, CDR2 SVGEGT. V was clipped by 0 bases and J by 3 bases; unmatched bases: 5. The CDR3 nucleotides read TGTGCCAGCAGTTACTCGGCAGGGGGTGTCTACGAGCAGTACTTC. It is translated as CASSYSAGGVYEQYF.

The chain combines TRBV21-1 with TRBJ2-7; TRBD1, the D gene given by the table, was not confirmed from the DNA. TRBV21-1 is noted as a pseudogene. This CDR3 has 21 residues. CDR3 nucleotide sequence: TGTGCCAGCAGCAAAGGGTCTTTCTGGACAGGGCAGGTGGGTAGGACCTACGAGCAGTACTTC. This encodes CASSKGSFWTGQVGRTYEQYF.

The J gene is TRBJ1-4, the V gene TRBV4-2, with 11 nucleotides matching TRBD1. Per germline, CDR1 LGHNA and CDR2 YNFKEQ. The CDR3 length is 17 residues. V lost 3 bases and J lost 8; bases outside the gene matches: 11. Here the CDR3 DNA reads TGTGCCAGCAGCCAGGTTAGATCCCGGACAGGGGGCGAAAAACTGTTTTTT. Residues: CASSQVRSRTGGEKLFF.

The gene calls are TRBV5-1 and TRBJ1-6, with a possible D match to TRBD1 (5 bases). Trimming stripped 4 bases from V and 7 bases from J, with 18 bases between. The CDR3 is 16 amino acids. Germline V lookup: CDR1 SGHRS, CDR2 YFSETQ. CDR3 sequence reads: CASSPRAGRGNSPLHF. The CDR3 nucleotides read TGCGCCAGCAGCCCCCGTGCGGGACGAGGGAATTCACCCCTCCACTTT.

CDR3 in DNA: TGCGCCAGCAGCCTGGACAGGGAATGGGAGACCCAGTACTTC. As protein: CASSLDREWETQYF. The J gene is TRBJ2-5, the V gene TRBV5-1; TRBD1 aligns across 8 bases. Trimming took 4 bases from V and 5 from J; bases not matched to a gene: 7. CDR1 is SGHRS and CDR2 is YFSETQ in the germline V gene. This CDR3 region has 14 residues.

This clone was observed a handful of times. The genes are TRBV27 and TRBJ1-2; D is perhaps TRBD1 (5 bases). Germline V gene sequence: CDR1 MNHEY, CDR2 SMNVEV (reference sequence). There are 16 residues in the CDR3. Trimming removed 0 bases from V and 4 bases from J, with 15 bases in between. The CDR3 DNA reads as TGTGCCAGCAGTTTATCCCTCAGGGATGGAATCTATGGCTACACCTTC. This sequence encodes CASSLSLRDGIYGYTF.

V and J are TRBV7-3 and TRBJ1-1; D may be TRBD1 (6 bases). Germline V gene sequence: CDR1 SGHTA, CDR2 FQGTGA. Trimming pared 5 bases from V and 1 base from J, leaving 17 bases between. The CDR3 is 16 amino acids. For the CDR3, the DNA is TGTGCCAGCAGCCCTTCTAGGGGGATGGGGAACACTGAAGCTTTCTTT. Translated, it gives CASSPSRGMGNTEAFF.

The table lists this clone with a count of one. This chain links TRBV11-2 with TRBJ1-2; tentative D call: TRBD1 (5 bases). V lost 1 base and J 8 bases, leaving 11 bases between the germline ends. Per the germline V gene, CDR1 is SGHAT and CDR2 is FQNNGV. The CDR3 contains 13 residues. The CDR3 protein is CASSLAGQYGYTF. CDR3 nucleotides: TGTGCCAGCAGCTTAGCAGGGCAGTACGGCTACACCTTC. The variable domain in full, completed from reference TRBV11-2 and TRBJ1-2, reads EAGVAQSPRYKIIEKRQSVAFWCNPISGHATLYWYQQILGQGPKLLIQFQNNGVVDDSQLPKDRFSAERLKGVDSTLKIQPAKLEDSAVYLCASSLAGQYGYTFGSGTRLTVV.